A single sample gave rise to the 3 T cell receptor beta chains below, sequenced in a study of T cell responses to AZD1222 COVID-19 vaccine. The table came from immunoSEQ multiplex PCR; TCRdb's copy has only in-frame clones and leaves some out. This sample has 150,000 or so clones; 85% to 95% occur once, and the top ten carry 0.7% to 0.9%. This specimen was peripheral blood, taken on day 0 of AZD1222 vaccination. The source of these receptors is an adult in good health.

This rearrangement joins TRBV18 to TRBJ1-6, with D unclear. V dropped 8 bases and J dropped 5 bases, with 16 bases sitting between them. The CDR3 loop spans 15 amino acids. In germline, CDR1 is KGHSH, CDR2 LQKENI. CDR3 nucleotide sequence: TGTGCCAGCACTCAAGAGAATTTCCATAATTCACCCCTCCACTTT. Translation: CASTQENFHNSPLHF.

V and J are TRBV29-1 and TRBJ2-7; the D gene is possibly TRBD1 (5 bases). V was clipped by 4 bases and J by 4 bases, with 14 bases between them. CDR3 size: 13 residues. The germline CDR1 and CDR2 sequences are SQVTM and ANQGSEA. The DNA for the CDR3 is TGCAGCGTTGGAAGTGCGGACACTTACGAGCAGTACTTC. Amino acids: CSVGSADTYEQYF.

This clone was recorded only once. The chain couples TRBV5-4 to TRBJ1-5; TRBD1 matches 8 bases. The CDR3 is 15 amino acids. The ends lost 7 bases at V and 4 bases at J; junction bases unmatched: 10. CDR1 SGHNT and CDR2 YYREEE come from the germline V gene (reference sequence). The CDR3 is CASSLDRGENQPQHF. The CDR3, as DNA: TGTGCCAGCTCACTTGACAGGGGAGAGAATCAGCCCCAGCATTTT.